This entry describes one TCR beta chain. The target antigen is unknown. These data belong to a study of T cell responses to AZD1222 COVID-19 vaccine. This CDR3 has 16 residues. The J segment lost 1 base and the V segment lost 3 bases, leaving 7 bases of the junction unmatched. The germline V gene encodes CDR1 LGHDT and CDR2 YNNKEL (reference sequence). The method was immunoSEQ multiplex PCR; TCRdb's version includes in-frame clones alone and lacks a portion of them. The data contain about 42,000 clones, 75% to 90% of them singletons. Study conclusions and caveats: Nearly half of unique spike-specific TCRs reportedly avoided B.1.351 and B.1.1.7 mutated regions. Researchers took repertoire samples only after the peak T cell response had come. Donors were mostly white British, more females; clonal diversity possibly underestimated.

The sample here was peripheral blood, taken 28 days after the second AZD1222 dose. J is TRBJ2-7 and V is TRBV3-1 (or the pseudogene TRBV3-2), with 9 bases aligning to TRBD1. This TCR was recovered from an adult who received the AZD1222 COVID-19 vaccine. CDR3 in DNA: TGTGCCAGCAGCCACTATTCCGGGACAGGGTCCTACGAGCAGTACTTC. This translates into CASSHYSGTGSYEQYF.